Listed below are T cell receptor beta chains from one sample, sequenced in a study of shared clonotypes between healthy human individuals. TCRdb's table, derived via immunoSEQ multiplex PCR, lists solely in-frame clones and lacks some. The sample has under 550,000 clones, 90% to 97% seen once. Sequenced: naive CD4+ T cells sorted from blood. The receptors derive from a woman in her twenties or thirties in good health. Both conserved end residues are part of each CDR3. Each record gives: D gene, V gene, J gene, CDR3 length, CDR3 DNA, CDR3 protein. D genes are given only for firm matches.

.	TRBV6-5	TRBJ2-5	12	TGTGCCAGCAGTTACTCGACTGGGGAGCAGTACTTC	CASSYSTGEQYF
TRBD1	TRBV7-9	TRBJ2-7	14	TGTGCCAGCAGCTCGGGACAGGGGGTCGATGAGCAGTACTTC	CASSSGQGVDEQYF
.	TRBV29-1	TRBJ2-7	13	TGCAGCGTTGATGGCGGGCAGGGCTACGAGCAGTACTTC	CSVDGGQGYEQYF
.	TRBV21-1	TRBJ1-4	16	TGTGCCAGCACCCCCCGGGACAGGGGGCGAGGTGAAAAACTGTTTTTT	CASTPRDRGRGEKLFF
TRBD1	TRBV5-1	TRBJ2-7	15	TGCGCCAGCAGCTTGGCAGGGACAGAAGCCTACGAGCAGTACTTC	CASSLAGTEAYEQYF
.	TRBV10-1	TRBJ2-3	14	TGCGCCAGCAGTCCTGGGGGCCCAGGGGATACGCAGTATTTT	CASSPGGPGDTQYF
.	TRBV10-3	TRBJ2-7	13	TGTGCCATCAGTAAAGCCGTGGTCCACGAGCAGTACTTC	CAISKAVVHEQYF
.	TRBV7-8	TRBJ2-1	14	TGTGCCAGCAGCGTACTAATGAGCTACAATGAGCAGTTCTTC	CASSVLMSYNEQFF
.	TRBV5-4	TRBJ2-2	15	TGTGCCAGCAGCTTGACCGGGTCTCACACCGGGGAGCTGTTTTTT	CASSLTGSHTGELFF
TRBD2	TRBV29-1	TRBJ2-7	15	TGCAGCGTTGTGGGGACTAGCGGGAGAAGGGACGAGCAGTACTTC	CSVVGTSGRRDEQYF